This TCR beta chain was sequenced during a study of regulatory T cells in long-lasting Graves disease. Study observations and caveats: In persistent patients, shared public clonotypes (roughly 3,000) outnumbered those in new patients (approximately 970). Persistent Graves' patients showed a TCR diversity that was lower than that of newly diagnosed ones.

Remarks on this clonotype: Its antigen is unknown. Germline is not matched at one junction end, which may reflect a read error.

Per the germline V gene, CDR1 is LGHDT and CDR2 is YNNKEL (reference sequence). The length of the CDR3 is 14 residues. Building of the TCR beta libraries involved iRepertoire HTBI primers and Arm-PCR of CDR3 regions. The authors' processing: Looking across samples, the authors found approximately 60 TRBV and 14 TRBJ segments. One entry per CDR3 protein, called by TCRdb with MiXCR from the multiplex PCR reads. The V and J calls were determined by TCRdb, not by the authors. The sample consists of approximately 460,000 distinct CDR3 sequences, about 17% of them appearing once. Sample time point: newly diagnosed GD, antithyroid drugs for less than 3 months. The TCR library was made from RNA that had been extracted from PBMCs in TRIzol. These data were also filed under a second study, of T cells in Graves' hyperthyroidism and ophthalmopathy. That publication notes: Ophthalmopathy, which appeared later, was predicted by the model a median about 6 months before onset.

This TCR was recovered from a woman aged 25 to 45 with Graves disease. The V call is TRBV3-1, the J call TRBJ1-3; a possible D gene is TRBD1 (6 bases). The material was peripheral blood mononuclear cells (PBMCs), obtained at new diagnosis, from a patient treated with antithyroid drugs. The CDR3 coding sequence is TGTGCCAGCAGCCAAGTACAGGGTGGAGACACCATATATTTT. Translation: CASSQVQGGDTIYF.